Listed below are T cell receptor beta chains from one sample, sequenced in a study of response to subunit inactivated influenza vaccine. TCRdb passed the RT-PCR reads through MiXCR, listing each CDR3 protein once. Among approximately 500,000 distinct CDR3 sequences listed, less than 25% were seen once. These data were also reused for a study on T cells expressing NK-cell markers.

The specimen was CD4+ T cells sorted from PBMCs, collected less than 13 days after vaccination. The source is a man in his fifties who received an inactivated influenza vaccine. Both conserved end residues are part of each CDR3. A D gene is named only where the DNA matches it firmly.

v_gene	d_gene	j_gene	CDR3aa
TRBV10-3	NA	TRBJ2-7	CAISNKPQGYEQYF
TRBV3-1	NA	TRBJ2-4	CASSQSGNIQYF
TRBV18	TRBD1	TRBJ1-1	CATAGGQNTEAFF
TRBV3-1	NA	TRBJ2-5	CASSQDGKTQYF
TRBV28	TRBD1	TRBJ1-4	CASTLGDRGPVGLFF
TRBV20-1	TRBD1	TRBJ2-3	CSAAQGTLGDTQYF
TRBV15	NA	TRBJ2-7	CATSRGITPGEYEQYF
TRBV19	TRBD2	TRBJ2-7	CASSISLAGGHLGYEQYF
TRBV11-3	TRBD1	TRBJ2-1	CASSQKIGTGDYNEQFF
TRBV7-2	NA	TRBJ1-3	CASSSEAPRSGNTIYF
TRBV5-5	NA	TRBJ2-3	CASSFPTDTQYF
TRBV7-9	NA	TRBJ1-4	CASSSRTNEKLFF
TRBV5-8	NA	TRBJ1-5	CASSLANHPRQPQHF
TRBV29-1	NA	TRBJ1-5	CSVIPGGRNQPQHF
TRBV27	TRBD2	TRBJ2-3	CASSLTGLAGADTQYF
TRBV12-3/TRBV12-4	NA	TRBJ2-1	CASSSQEGYRKNEQFF
TRBV4-1	NA	TRBJ2-1	CASSQLIYNEQFF
TRBV5-1	NA	TRBJ2-7	CASSEGTDRSYEQYF
TRBV24-1	TRBD1	TRBJ2-3	CATSDWAGQGTDTQYF
TRBV29-1	NA	TRBJ1-1	CSVGRGGTGAEAFF
TRBV20-1	TRBD1	TRBJ2-1	CSSRGQGRNEQFF
TRBV12-3/TRBV12-4	TRBD1	TRBJ2-7	CASSERSGTGVWEQYF
TRBV2	NA	TRBJ1-5	CASSQDSRNQPQHF
TRBV5-6	NA	TRBJ2-3	CASSSQQAGLTDTQYF
TRBV24-1	TRBD2	TRBJ2-5	CATSDPRSGGRETQYF
TRBV12-3/TRBV12-4	NA	TRBJ2-6	CASSSSLRGLPGANVLTF
TRBV20-1	NA	TRBJ1-1	CSATGTPDTEAFF
TRBV5-8	TRBD1	TRBJ1-2	CASSLEPTGGYTF
TRBV20-1	TRBD1	TRBJ1-5	CSAWTGNQPQHF